These T cell receptor beta chains were read from a single sample in a study of cytomegalovirus exposure and HLA in healthy donors. The table came from immunoSEQ multiplex PCR; TCRdb's copy has only in-frame clones and leaves some out. The profile shows roughly 150,000 clones, 79% of them singletons. Sequencing input: PBMCs. The receptors shown here come from a man aged 35-49 years in good health and CMV-seropositive. CDR3s include the opening cysteine and the closing phenylalanine or tryptophan. The D gene is left open where the match is weak. Part of the rows lack a size; the others show once, few, many or a class for expanded clones.

V gene	D gene	J gene	clone size	CDR3 DNA	CDR3 protein
TRBV29-1	NA	TRBJ1-3	NA	TGCAGCGTTGCGGTCTCAGGGGACACCATATATTTT	CSVAVSGDTIYF
TRBV5-4	NA	TRBJ1-2	NA	TGTGCCAGCAGCTTGGCACGGGAGGACGGCTACACCTTC	CASSLAREDGYTF
TRBV19	TRBD2	TRBJ2-7	NA	TGTGCCAGTAGTAATGCGGGAGCCTTCTACGAGCAGTACTTC	CASSNAGAFYEQYF
TRBV14	TRBD2	TRBJ2-1	NA	TGTGCCAGCAGCCAAGAGGGAATTCGCGGGAGGGCCCCCTACAATGAGCAGTTCTTC	CASSQEGIRGRAPYNEQFF
TRBV9	NA	TRBJ1-1	once	TGTGCCAGCAGCGCAAACACTGAAGCTTTCTTT	CASSANTEAFF
TRBV5-1	TRBD1	TRBJ2-7	NA	TGCGCCAGCAGCTCACGACAGGGGGCTTCCTACGAGCAGTACTTC	CASSSRQGASYEQYF
TRBV11-1	TRBD2	TRBJ2-3	few	TGTGCCAGCAGAACAATAGAGGGCGGGAGGGAACCCACAGATACGCAGTATTTT	CASRTIEGGREPTDTQYF
TRBV10-3	NA	TRBJ2-7	once	TGTGCCATCAGTGAGCCTGGGACTTGGAGCTCCTACGAGCAGTACTTC	CAISEPGTWSSYEQYF
TRBV5-5	TRBD2	TRBJ2-3	once	TGTGCCAGCAGCCCCCCCTTGGTACTAGCGGGAGGCGATACGCAGTATTTT	CASSPPLVLAGGDTQYF
TRBV2	TRBD1	TRBJ1-5	NA	TGTGCCAGCAGGGCGACAGGGCGCAATCAGCCCCAGCATTTT	CASRATGRNQPQHF
TRBV18	NA	TRBJ1-1	NA	TGTGCCAGCTCACCAACGGACACTGAAGCTTTCTTT	CASSPTDTEAFF
TRBV7-9	TRBD2	TRBJ2-7	NA	TGTGCCAGCAGCTCCCGACTAGCGGGAGACCTCTACGAGCAGTACTTC	CASSSRLAGDLYEQYF
TRBV7-6	NA	TRBJ2-7	NA	TGTGCCAGCAGCTTAGGTAACGGGGTCAGGAGCTCCTACGAGCAGTACTTC	CASSLGNGVRSSYEQYF
TRBV5-1	NA	TRBJ1-1	NA	TGCGCCAGCAGCCCGGACAGCAACACTGAAGCTTTCTTT	CASSPDSNTEAFF
TRBV7-2	NA	TRBJ2-1	NA	TGTGCCAGCAGCTTCCAGTGGCATGAGCAGTTCTTC	CASSFQWHEQFF
TRBV10-3	NA	TRBJ2-5	few	TGTGCCATCAGTGATCTAGAGACCCAGTACTTC	CAISDLETQYF
TRBV5-1	NA	TRBJ2-5	NA	TGCGCCAGCAGCTTTGGTTCAGGATCTGAGACCCAGTACTTC	CASSFGSGSETQYF
TRBV19	TRBD2	TRBJ2-2	NA	TGTGCCAGTAGTATCCCATATACTAGCGGCGCGAACACCGGGGAGCTGTTTTTT	CASSIPYTSGANTGELFF
TRBV29-1	NA	TRBJ1-1	NA	TGCAGCGTTGACAGAGGCACTGAAGCTTTCTTT	CSVDRGTEAFF
TRBV30	TRBD1	TRBJ1-2	few	TGTGCCTGGAGGCTAAGGGGGACAGCGGGTGGCTACACCTTC	CAWRLRGTAGGYTF
TRBV7-9	NA	TRBJ1-5	once	TGTTCCAGCAGCTTAGTTCCCTGGCCCCAGCATTTT	CSSSLVPWPQHF
TRBV28	TRBD2	TRBJ2-1	once	TGTGCCAGCATCCTTGGGCTAGCGGGGTACAATGAGCAGTTCTTC	CASILGLAGYNEQFF
TRBV9	NA	TRBJ2-7	few	TGTGCCAGCAGCGTAGGAGGCTTGGCCTACGAGCAGTACTTC	CASSVGGLAYEQYF
TRBV4-1	NA	TRBJ1-1	NA	TGCGCCAGCAGTAAAGAAGGGGTGTCTCGCAGCTATGAAGCTTTCTTT	CASSKEGVSRSYEAFF
TRBV30	TRBD2	TRBJ2-2	NA	TGTGCCTTCCTTGGACTAGCGGGAGATCAAACCGGGGAGCTGTTTTTT	CAFLGLAGDQTGELFF
TRBV7-6	TRBD1	TRBJ2-3	NA	TGTGCCAGCAGCCCTCGGACAGGGCAAGGGACGCAGTATTTT	CASSPRTGQGTQYF
TRBV7-8	NA	TRBJ1-2	NA	TGTGCCAGCAGCTTAGCTCGAGGGGAGGTCGGCTACACCTTC	CASSLARGEVGYTF
TRBV6-5	NA	TRBJ1-5	NA	TGTGCCAGCAGTAAGGGGAGGCTAGGCAATCAGCCCCAGCATTTT	CASSKGRLGNQPQHF
TRBV29-1	TRBD2	TRBJ2-2	few	TGCAGCGTTGGCACTAACCAAGGCGGGGGGACTAACACCGGGGAGCTGTTTTTT	CSVGTNQGGGTNTGELFF
TRBV10-3	TRBD1	TRBJ1-5	NA	TGTGCCATCAGTGATTCACAGGGGAGCGTGGGCAATCAGCCCCAGCATTTT	CAISDSQGSVGNQPQHF
TRBV5-1	TRBD2	TRBJ2-2	NA	TGCGCCAGCAGCTTGGTTGCGGCGGGAGGGCCCGCCGGGGAGCTGTTTTTT	CASSLVAAGGPAGELFF
TRBV6-5	NA	TRBJ1-2	once	TGTGCCAGCAGTTACGTGGCGGGGAGCTATGGCTACACCTTC	CASSYVAGSYGYTF
TRBV5-1	TRBD1	TRBJ2-5	once	TGCGCCAGCAGCCTACTTAGGACAGGGACCCAAGAGACCCAGTACTTC	CASSLLRTGTQETQYF
TRBV4-1	TRBD1	TRBJ2-7	NA	TGCGCCAGCAGCCAGACCGGGACAGGGTACTACGAGCAGTACTTC	CASSQTGTGYYEQYF
TRBV6-1	NA	TRBJ2-1	once	TGTGCCAGCAGTGAGGAGGGGCTCCGCTCCTACAATGAGCAGTTCTTC	CASSEEGLRSYNEQFF
TRBV10-3	TRBD1	TRBJ2-6	NA	TGTGCCATCAGTGGACAGGGACCCTCTGGGGCCAACGTCCTGACTTTC	CAISGQGPSGANVLTF
TRBV4-2	TRBD1	TRBJ1-6	few	TGTGCCAGCAGCCCCTACAGGGGTCATTCACCCCTCCACTTT	CASSPYRGHSPLHF
TRBV15	TRBD2	TRBJ2-1	NA	TGTGCCACCAGCTGGGAGGGGTCGGGTGTGGGTGAGCAGTTCTTC	CATSWEGSGVGEQFF
TRBV29-1	TRBD1	TRBJ2-6	NA	TGCAGCGTTGCATTCTGGGACAGGGGCGGTGGGGCCAACGTCCTGACTTTC	CSVAFWDRGGGANVLTF
TRBV7-9	NA	TRBJ2-7	NA	TGTGCCAGCAGCTCCGGGAGTAGCTCCTACGAGCAGTACTTC	CASSSGSSSYEQYF
TRBV28	TRBD1	TRBJ2-3	NA	TGTGCCAGCAGTTTACCAGGGGGCGTAGATACGCAGTATTTT	CASSLPGGVDTQYF
TRBV13	TRBD2	TRBJ2-7	NA	TGTGCCAGCAGCTTAGGCGAGGCTAGCGGGAGCAGCGAGCAGTACTTC	CASSLGEASGSSEQYF
TRBV6-5	NA	TRBJ2-7	few	TGTGCCAGCAGGCCCCGACTATTCTACGAGCAGTACTTC	CASRPRLFYEQYF
TRBV5-1	NA	TRBJ1-6	NA	TGCGCCAGCAGCTTGGACGGCAGGGGAGCCTCACCCCTCCACTTT	CASSLDGRGASPLHF
TRBV6-4	TRBD2	TRBJ2-1	once	TGTGCCAGCAGTGACCTTGGACTAGCGGGAGTAAATGAGCAGTTCTTC	CASSDLGLAGVNEQFF
TRBV6-5	NA	TRBJ2-7	few	TGTGCCAGCAGTCGCGGCGGAGTAGGCTCCTACGAGCAGTACTTC	CASSRGGVGSYEQYF
TRBV7-2	TRBD1	TRBJ1-4	NA	TGTGCCAGCAGCTTAGCCAGGGGGACTGAAAAACTGTTTTTT	CASSLARGTEKLFF
TRBV6-5	TRBD1	TRBJ1-1	NA	TGTGCCAGCAGTAAAGGACAGGGCCGAACTGAAGCTTTCTTT	CASSKGQGRTEAFF
TRBV6-6	TRBD1	TRBJ2-1	few	TGTGCCTCCAGCGGCCAGGGGGCCTACAATGAGCAGTTCTTC	CASSGQGAYNEQFF
TRBV5-1	TRBD1	TRBJ1-4	few	TGCGCCAGCAGCCCGGGACAGGGATCTGAAAAACTGTTTTTT	CASSPGQGSEKLFF